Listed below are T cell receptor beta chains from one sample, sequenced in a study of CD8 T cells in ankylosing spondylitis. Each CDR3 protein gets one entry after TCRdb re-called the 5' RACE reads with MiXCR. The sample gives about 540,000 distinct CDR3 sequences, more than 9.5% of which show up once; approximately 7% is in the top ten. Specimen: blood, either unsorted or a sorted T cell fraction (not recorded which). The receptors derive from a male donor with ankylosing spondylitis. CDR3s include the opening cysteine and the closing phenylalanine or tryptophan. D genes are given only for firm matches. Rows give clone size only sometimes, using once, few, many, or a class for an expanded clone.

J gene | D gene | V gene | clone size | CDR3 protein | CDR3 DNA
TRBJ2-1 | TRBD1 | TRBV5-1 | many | CASSFNRDRREF | TGCGCCAGCAGCTTCAACCGGGACAGGCGAGAGTTC
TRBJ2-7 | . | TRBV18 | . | CASSRSSPDEQYF | TGTGCCAGCTCGCGAAGTTCCCCCGACGAGCAGTACTTC
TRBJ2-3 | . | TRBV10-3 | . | CAISVGGEGTDTQYF | TGTGCCATCAGTGTTGGGGGAGAGGGCACAGATACGCAGTATTTT
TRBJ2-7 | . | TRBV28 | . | CASSARRRDRDYEQYF | TGTGCCAGCAGTGCCAGAAGGCGGGATCGGGATTACGAGCAGTACTTC
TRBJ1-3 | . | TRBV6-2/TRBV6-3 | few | CASKDAQDSGNTIYF | TGTGCCAGCAAGGACGCCCAAGACTCTGGAAACACCATATATTTT
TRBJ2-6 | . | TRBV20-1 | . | CSARDFRGSGANVLTF | TGCAGTGCTAGAGATTTTCGGGGCTCTGGGGCCAACGTCCTGACTTTC
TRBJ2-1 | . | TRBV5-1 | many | CASSLVAGSYNEQFF | TGCGCCAGCAGCTTGGTTGCGGGCTCCTACAATGAGCAGTTCTTC
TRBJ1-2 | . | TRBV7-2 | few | CASSLTTGTGYTF | TGTGCCAGCAGCTTAACCACAGGGACCGGCTACACCTTC
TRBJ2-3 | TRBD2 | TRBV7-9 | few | CASSPRLAGVIDTQYF | TGTGCCAGCAGCCCACGGCTGGCGGGAGTGATAGATACGCAGTATTTT
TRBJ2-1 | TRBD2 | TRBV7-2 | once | CASRPSGRGRHNEQFF | TGTGCCAGCCGACCCTCGGGGCGCGGGAGGCACAATGAGCAGTTCTTC
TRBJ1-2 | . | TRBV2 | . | CASSADFAGGYTF | TGTGCCAGCAGTGCGGACTTTGCAGGTGGCTACACCTTC
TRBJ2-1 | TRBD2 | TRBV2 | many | CASSEAGLVAGGLNEQFF | TGTGCCAGCAGTGAAGCGGGTCTAGTAGCGGGAGGTCTGAATGAGCAGTTCTTC
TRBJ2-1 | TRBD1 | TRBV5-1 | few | CASSFGQGRGHEQFF | TGCGCCAGCAGCTTCGGACAGGGGCGAGGGCATGAGCAGTTCTTC
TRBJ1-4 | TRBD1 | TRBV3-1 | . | CASSSFGTGHEKLFF | TGTGCCAGCAGCTCCTTCGGGACAGGGCATGAAAAACTGTTTTTT
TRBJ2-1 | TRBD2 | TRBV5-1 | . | CASSLALAGGEQFF | TGCGCCAGCAGCTTGGCACTAGCGGGAGGCGAGCAGTTCTTC
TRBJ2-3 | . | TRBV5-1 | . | CASSPDRRASTDTQYF | TGCGCCAGCAGCCCGGACAGACGAGCTAGCACAGATACGCAGTATTTT
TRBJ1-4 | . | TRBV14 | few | CASSQGPGFNEKLFF | TGTGCCAGCAGCCAAGGGCCGGGGTTTAATGAAAAACTGTTTTTT
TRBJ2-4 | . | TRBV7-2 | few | CASSFDPKKNIQYF | TGTGCCAGCAGCTTCGACCCGAAGAAAAACATTCAGTACTTC
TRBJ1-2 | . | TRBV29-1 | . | CSVETGLSGYTF | TGCAGCGTTGAAACAGGGTTGAGCGGCTACACCTTC
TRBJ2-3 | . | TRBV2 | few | CASNTDTTDTQYF | TGTGCCAGCAATACAGATACCACAGATACGCAGTATTTT
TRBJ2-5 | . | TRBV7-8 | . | CASSLAGVTQYF | TGTGCCAGCAGCTTAGCAGGGGTGACCCAGTACTTC
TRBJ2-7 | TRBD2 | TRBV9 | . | CASSVGSSGSHEQYF | TGTGCCAGCAGCGTAGGGAGTAGCGGGAGCCACGAGCAGTACTTC
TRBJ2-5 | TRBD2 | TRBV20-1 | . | CSAPVALAGPLETQYF | TGCAGTGCCCCGGTGGCCTTAGCGGGACCTCTAGAGACCCAGTACTTC
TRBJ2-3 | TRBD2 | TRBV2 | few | CASAGLAGVADTQYF | TGTGCCAGTGCCGGACTAGCGGGAGTAGCAGATACGCAGTATTTT
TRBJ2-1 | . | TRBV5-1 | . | CASSVVSYNEQFF | TGCGCCAGCAGTGTGGTCTCCTACAATGAGCAGTTCTTC
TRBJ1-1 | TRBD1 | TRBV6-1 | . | CASSGGAGTGVNTEAFF | TGTGCCAGCAGTGGGGGAGCCGGGACAGGGGTGAACACTGAAGCTTTCTTT
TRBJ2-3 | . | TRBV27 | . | CASSLRQGLRDTQYF | TGTGCCAGCAGTTTAAGGCAGGGGCTCAGAGATACGCAGTATTTT
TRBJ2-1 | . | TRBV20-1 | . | CSARDPGDLRNEQFF | TGCAGTGCTAGGGACCCAGGGGATTTGAGGAATGAGCAGTTCTTC
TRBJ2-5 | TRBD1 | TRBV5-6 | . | CASSTPTGGETQYF | TGTGCCAGCAGCACGCCGACAGGGGGAGAGACCCAGTACTTC
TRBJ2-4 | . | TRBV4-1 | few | CASSQGGGPIAKNIQYF | TGCGCCAGCAGCCAGGGAGGCGGCCCCATAGCCAAAAACATTCAGTACTTC
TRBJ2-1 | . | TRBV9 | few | CASRGTGSLRNEQFF | TGTGCCAGCAGGGGTACCGGGAGTCTGCGGAATGAGCAGTTCTTC
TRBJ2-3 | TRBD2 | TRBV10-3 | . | CAISRGLAEVTDTQYF | TGTGCCATCAGCAGGGGACTAGCAGAAGTCACAGATACGCAGTATTTT
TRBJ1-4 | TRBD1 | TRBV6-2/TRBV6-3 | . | CASSTGGEKLFF | TGTGCCAGCAGTACAGGGGGTGAAAAACTGTTTTTT
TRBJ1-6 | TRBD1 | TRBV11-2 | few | CASSLDGTASPLHF | TGTGCCAGCAGCTTAGATGGGACAGCTTCACCCCTCCACTTT
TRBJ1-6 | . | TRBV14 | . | CASSLGHLIDSPLHF | TGTGCCAGCAGCCTGGGACATCTGATAGATTCACCCCTCCACTTT
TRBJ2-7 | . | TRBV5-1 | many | CASSLEGQSFDEQYF | TGCGCCAGCAGCCTGGAGGGACAGTCGTTCGACGAGCAGTACTTC
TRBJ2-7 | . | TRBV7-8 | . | CASSSLFLSSYEQYF | TGTGCCAGCAGCTCACTCTTCCTGAGCTCCTACGAGCAGTACTTC
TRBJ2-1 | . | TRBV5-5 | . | CASSLGVGAYYNEQFF | TGTGCCAGCAGCTTGGGAGTGGGAGCCTACTACAATGAGCAGTTCTTC
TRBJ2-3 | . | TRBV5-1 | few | CASSLGGGRDTDTQYF | TGCGCCAGCAGCTTGGGTGGGGGACGGGACACAGATACGCAGTATTTT
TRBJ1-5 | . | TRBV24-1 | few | CATSDYGDQPQHF | TGTGCCACCAGTGATTACGGGGATCAGCCCCAGCATTTT
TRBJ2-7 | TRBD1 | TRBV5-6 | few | CASSLGGTGEYEQYF | TGTGCCAGCAGCCTCGGGGGGACAGGGGAATACGAGCAGTACTTC
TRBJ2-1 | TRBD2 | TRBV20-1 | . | CSARGTSGHEQFF | TGCAGTGCTAGGGGGACTAGCGGGCATGAGCAGTTCTTC
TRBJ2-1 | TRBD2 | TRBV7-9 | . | CASSLVASGDWARQFF | TGTGCCAGCAGCTTAGTAGCTAGCGGGGATTGGGCTCGCCAGTTCTTC
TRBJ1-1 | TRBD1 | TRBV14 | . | CASSLRTGTEAFF | TGTGCCAGCAGCCTTCGGACAGGGACTGAAGCTTTCTTT
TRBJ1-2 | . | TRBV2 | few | CASSDRVYYTF | TGTGCCAGCAGTGACCGAGTCTACTACACCTTC
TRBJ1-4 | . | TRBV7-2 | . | CASSLTGPTIEKLFF | TGTGCCAGCAGCTTAACAGGGCCAACCATCGAAAAACTGTTTTTT
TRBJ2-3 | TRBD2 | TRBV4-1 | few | CASSPWSSGASTDTQYF | TGCGCCAGCAGCCCCTGGTCTAGCGGGGCTAGCACAGATACGCAGTATTTT
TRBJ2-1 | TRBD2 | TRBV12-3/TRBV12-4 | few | CASSTTAPSGNWNEQFF | TGTGCCAGCAGTACCACTGCACCTAGCGGGAACTGGAATGAGCAGTTCTTC
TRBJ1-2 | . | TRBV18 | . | CASSPSETNYGYTF | TGTGCCAGCTCACCATCCGAGACTAACTATGGCTACACCTTC
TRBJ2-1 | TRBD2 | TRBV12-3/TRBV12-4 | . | CASRLAGGDNEQFF | TGTGCCAGCAGACTAGCGGGAGGGGATAATGAGCAGTTCTTC
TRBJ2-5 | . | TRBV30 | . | CAWSSGQGQETQYF | TGTGCCTGGAGTTCCGGGCAGGGCCAAGAGACCCAGTACTTC
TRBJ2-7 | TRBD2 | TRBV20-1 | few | CSAQAGTISYEQYF | TGCAGTGCTCAAGCCGGGACTATTTCCTACGAGCAGTACTTC